This T cell receptor (beta chain) comes out of a study of cytomegalovirus exposure and HLA in healthy donors. Overall study: Of several hundred genotyped donors, roughly 76% grouped in the Caucasian-associated ancestry cluster. Study-wide findings and caveats: In a later analysis, HLA-C alleles had the fewest associated TCRs, DRB1 alleles the most.

Both 60 Vbeta primers and 13 Jbeta primers went into the PCR. Assay: immunoSEQ multiplex PCR; the TCRdb copy retains only in-frame clones and omits some. The repertoire holds around 99,000 clones, with approximately 70% as singletons. Those who donated were healthy bone marrow donors. Notes on this clone: Its antigen is unidentified.

The receptor's source is a woman in her 70s in good health and CMV-seropositive. Input material: PBMCs.

CDR3 sequence reads: CASRGLAGDSYNEQFF. The CDR3 DNA follows: TGTGCCAGCAGGGGGCTAGCGGGGGACTCCTACAATGAGCAGTTCTTC. The chain recombines TRBV2 with TRBJ2-1, with TRBD2 matching over 10 bases. The CDR3 extends over 16 amino acids. In germline, CDR1 is SNHLY, CDR2 FYNNEI. The trim removed 6 bases at V and 0 bases at J, leaving 5 bases unmatched.